One sample yielded the 23 T cell receptor beta chains listed below, sequenced in a study of human T cells and chemical hapten exposure. Time point noted: patch test 2, 6 weeks after DPC sensitization. Treatment meaning: therapeutic diphenylcyclopropenone sensitization with weekly scalp DPC. Using its own MiXCR run on the RACE reads, TCRdb lists one record per CDR3 protein. The sample shows a few hundred thousand distinct CDR3 sequences, about 6% of them seen only once. This specimen consisted of whole blood, obtained in connection with sensitization to the hapten diphenylcyclopropenone (DPC). Every receptor here comes from a woman between 18 and 30 years old with alopecia areata. Some clones in this sample may be carry-over from other donors' samples.

This clonotype was detected ten times or more. The CDR3 region has the DNA TGCGCCAGCAGCCAAGATCCAAGGCGCCAGTTGAACACTGAAGCTTTCTTT. This codes for CASSQDPRRQLNTEAFF. The V and J genes are TRBV4-3 and TRBJ1-1; D not certain. The germline V gene encodes CDR1 LGHNA and CDR2 YSLEER. V was cut by 0 bases and J by 0 bases, with 14 bases left in between. The CDR3 covers 17 residues.

This clonotype was recorded many times. This CDR3 is CASSYIGQGVWETQYF. As DNA, the CDR3 is TGTGCCAGCAGTTACATCGGACAGGGTGTGTGGGAGACCCAGTACTTC. This chain joins TRBV6-5 and TRBJ2-5; 8 nucleotides align to TRBD1. The V gene end was trimmed by 2 bases and the J gene end by 5 bases; junction bases not matched to a gene: 10. This CDR3 spans 16 amino acids. Germline CDR1 MNHEY, CDR2 SVGAGI.

This clonotype was seen more than once but under ten times. This sequence joins TRBV5-1 and TRBJ2-3; D not certain. V was cut by 0 bases and J by 2 bases, with 13 bases left in between. Germline lookup yields CDR1 SGHRS and CDR2 YFSETQ. This CDR3 comprises 16 residues. The CDR3 here is CASSLGLDGLTDTQYF. The CDR3 DNA is TGCGCCAGCAGCTTGGGGCTCGACGGGCTCACAGATACGCAGTATTTT.

CDR3 sequence reads: CASPRVRLGYSTDTQYF. In DNA form, the CDR3 reads TGTGCCAGCCCGCGAGTCCGGCTCGGATATAGCACAGATACGCAGTATTTT. The chain recombines TRBV27 with TRBJ2-3; the D is unclear. Germline V gene data show CDR1 as MNHEY and CDR2 as SMNVEV (reference sequence). This CDR3 spans 17 amino acids. Trimming stripped 8 bases from V and 0 bases from J, with 21 bases between.

As concerns this clonotype: A much bigger clone sits one base away, suggesting this may be a read error. J is TRBJ1-2 and V is TRBV24-1; tentatively, D is TRBD1 (5 bases). This CDR3 spans 13 amino acids. CDR1 is KGHDR and CDR2 is SFDVKD in the germline V gene. The CDR3 bases are TGTGTCACCAGTGGACATCAAAACTATGGCTACACCTTC. As protein: CVTSGHQNYGYTF.

There are a few counts of this clonotype. The V call is TRBV10-2, the J call TRBJ1-5; 9 bases match TRBD1. After removal of 10 bases from V and 6 bases from J, the junction contained 13 bases not matched to a gene. The length of the CDR3 is 15 residues. Germline assignment: CDR1 WSHSY and CDR2 SAAADI. The CDR3 DNA sequence: TGCGCCACGTGGGCCGGGACAGGGATCCCTCAGCCCCAGCATTTT. It is translated as CATWAGTGIPQPQHF.

This clonotype was seen a handful of times. The chain carries TRBV6-2 or TRBV6-3 and TRBJ2-3, with 9 positions matching TRBD1. V lost 6 bases, J lost 2 bases, and 15 bases stayed unmatched. Germline V gene data show CDR1 as MNHEY and CDR2 as SVGEGT. This CDR3 is built from 18 residues. For the CDR3, the DNA is TGTGCCAGCAGCTTAGCCCTTGGACAGGGGCCTATCACAGATACGCAGTATTTT. This translates into CASSLALGQGPITDTQYF.

The V and J genes are TRBV27 and TRBJ1-1, with 8 bases matching TRBD1. The junction had 9 bases not matched to a gene; V was cut back by 4 bases and J by 2 bases. Germline V gene lookup returns CDR1 MNHEY and CDR2 SMNVEV (reference sequence). This CDR3 contains 16 residues. This CDR3 is CASSSDRATFNTEAFF. CDR3 DNA: TGTGCCAGCAGTTCGGACAGGGCAACATTTAACACTGAAGCTTTCTTT.

This clonotype was counted ten times or more. The chain joins TRBV4-2 to TRBJ2-3, with 9 bases fitting TRBD2. The CDR3 extends over 16 amino acids. The germline V gene has CDR1 LGHNA and CDR2 YNFKEQ. J was trimmed by 4 bases and V by 3 bases; bases with no gene match: 8. CDR3 protein: CASSHLSSGVSDTQYF. The CDR3 nucleotides read TGTGCCAGCAGCCACCTATCTAGCGGGGTATCAGATACGCAGTATTTT.

This clonotype has at least ten counts. V is TRBV5-1 and J is TRBJ1-6; TRBD1 matches at 7 bases. The CDR3 is 16 amino acids. Germline CDR1 SGHRS, CDR2 YFSETQ. V was clipped by 1 base and J by 6 bases; unmatched bases: 7. The CDR3 is CASSLLPGQPNSPLHF. The CDR3 nucleotides are TGCGCCAGCAGCTTGCTACCGGGACAGCCTAATTCACCCCTCCACTTT.

This clonotype was observed a few times. The V and J genes are TRBV9 and TRBJ2-3, with D possibly being TRBD2 (6 bases). V was clipped by 3 bases and J by 2 bases, with 13 bases between them. In germline, CDR1 is SGDLS, CDR2 YYNGEE. The CDR3 has 15 residues. CDR3 DNA sequence: TGTGCCAGCAGCGCGGGACTGACTTACACAGATACGCAGTATTTT. Protein: CASSAGLTYTDTQYF.

The V and J genes are TRBV6-1 and TRBJ2-3; D ambiguous. This CDR3 region has 15 residues. From germline, CDR1 is MNHNS and CDR2 SASEGT. Trimming took off 7 bases at V and 2 bases at J, with 16 bases between the two ends. The CDR3 DNA reads as TGTGCCAGCATCTCTTTGCAGGCTTACACAGATACGCAGTATTTT. Residues: CASISLQAYTDTQYF.

This chain joins TRBV12-3 or TRBV12-4 and TRBJ1-5; tentative D call: TRBD1 (5 bases). V lost 6 bases, J lost 5 bases, and 17 bases lay in between. The CDR3 sequence is 15 residues long. This CDR3 is CASRSTGTKDQPQHF. The CDR3 bases are TGTGCCAGCAGAAGTACCGGGACTAAAGATCAGCCCCAGCATTTT.

This clonotype was counted between two and nine times. The chain joins TRBV15 to TRBJ1-6, with unresolved D. V gave up 7 bases and J gave up 5 bases, with 9 bases separating them. CDR1 is LNHNV, CDR2 YYDKDF, per germline (reference sequence). This CDR3 region has 13 residues. DNA of the CDR3: TGTGCCACCACTAGGGATCATAATTCACCCCTCCACTTT. Protein: CATTRDHNSPLHF.

This clonotype was seen a few times. This chain joins TRBV20-1 and TRBJ2-7; D not certain. V lost 1 base and J lost 0, with 4 bases in between. The germline V gene has CDR1 DFQATT and CDR2 SNEGSKA (reference sequence). This CDR3 is built from 12 residues. The DNA for the CDR3 is TGCAGTGCTAGAGTGGACTCCTACGAGCAGTACTTC. This gives the protein CSARVDSYEQYF.

This clonotype was seen many times. The rearrangement links TRBV7-2 to TRBJ1-6, with D hard to call. The ends were cut back, 5 bases at V and 8 bases at J, with 10 bases in the middle. The CDR3 has 13 amino acids. Looked up from germline, CDR1 is SGHTA and CDR2 is FQGNSA. The CDR3 nucleotides read TGTGCCAGCAGCGTTAGGTTGGATTCACCCCTCCACTTT. It translates to CASSVRLDSPLHF.

The chain carries TRBV3-1 and TRBJ2-7; no clear D. The CDR3 spans 15 residues. The V and J ends lost 3 bases and 3 bases respectively, with 15 bases between them. Germline assignment: CDR1 LGHDT and CDR2 YNNKEL (reference sequence). The chain's CDR3 is CASSQGPVGNYEQYF. CDR3 DNA sequence: TGTGCCAGCAGCCAGGGCCCCGTGGGCAACTACGAGCAGTACTTC.

This clonotype was observed a few times. The rearrangement joins TRBV10-3 to TRBJ1-2, with D possibly TRBD1 on 5 matching bases. V lost 0 bases and J lost 4, with 9 bases in between. This CDR3 has 14 amino acids. CDR1 and CDR2 from the germline V gene are ENHRY and SYGVKD. The DNA of the CDR3 is TGTGCCATCAGTGAGTCACAGGCCCTCTATGGCTACACCTTC. Translation: CAISESQALYGYTF.

This clonotype showed up many times. The V call is TRBV5-1, the J call TRBJ2-3; 7 bases are a match to TRBD1. The CDR3 is made up of 16 amino acids. Germline values: CDR1 SGHRS, CDR2 YFSETQ. J gave up 0 bases and V 4 bases, and 8 bases lay outside the gene matches. CDR3 protein: CASSPGTDTSTDTQYF. CDR3 DNA sequence: TGCGCCAGCAGCCCTGGGACAGACACTAGCACAGATACGCAGTATTTT.

This clonotype was found many times. The V and J genes are TRBV6-2 or TRBV6-3 and TRBJ1-1, with a weak D call TRBD1 (5 bases). CDR1 and CDR2 (germline): MNHEY, SVGEGT. The CDR3 contains 15 residues. V shed 4 bases and J shed 6 bases, with 18 bases lying between them. Written as DNA, the CDR3 is TGTGCCAGCAGTTTTTACGGCCGGAGCAGGGCTGAAGCTTTCTTT. Amino acids: CASSFYGRSRAEAFF.

This CDR3 is CASSYSRGRQTNNSPLHF. Written as DNA, the CDR3 is TGTGCCAGCAGTTACTCAAGGGGGCGGCAGACAAATAATTCACCCCTCCACTTT. The chain recombines TRBV6-5 with TRBJ1-6; the match to TRBD1 covers 7 bases. The CDR3 sequence is 18 residues long. V was clipped by 0 bases and J by 5 bases; unmatched bases: 10. CDR1 and CDR2 from the germline V gene are MNHEY and SVGAGI.

This clonotype was seen at least ten times. The chain carries TRBV20-1 and TRBJ1-1; maybe TRBD1 (5 bases). V was pared by 7 bases and J by 11 bases, with 17 bases between. CDR3 length: 11 residues. Germline values: CDR1 DFQATT, CDR2 SNEGSKA (reference sequence). CDR3 nucleotide sequence: TGCAGTGTTGAGTCGATGAGGGGCGCTTTCTTT. The encoded protein is CSVESMRGAFF.

This clonotype has ten or more counts. The V call is TRBV7-8, the J call TRBJ1-1, with 8 bases fitting TRBD1. In germline, CDR1 is SGHVS, CDR2 FQNEAQ. V lost 5 bases, J lost 3 bases, and 11 bases stayed unmatched. The CDR3 is made up of 16 amino acids. The CDR3 spells CASSLIRGQEYTEAFF. CDR3 in DNA: TGTGCCAGCAGCCTGATTAGGGGACAGGAGTACACTGAAGCTTTCTTT.